Given below is one T cell receptor (beta chain) in context. The sample is drawn from a study of CD8+ T cells in alopecia areata. Extracted RNA was reverse transcribed into cDNA, the sequencing template. This table comes from immunoSEQ multiplex PCR, and its TCRdb copy is limited to in-frame clones, with some not included. Here the sample spans more than 200,000 clones, approximately 70% being singletons. As for treatment: oral pan-JAK inhibitor, 5-10 mg twice daily. Germline CDR1 SGHNT, CDR2 YENEEA. Trimming removed 6 bases from V and 13 bases from J, with 13 bases in between. The CDR3 length is 11 residues.

The chain uses TRBV11-3 and TRBJ2-1; weak D call: TRBD2 (5 bases). The origin of this receptor is a human donor with alopecia areata. The input for sequencing was CD4+ T cells sorted from blood, taken between weeks 43 and 45, from a patient treated with tofacitinib. This CDR3 is CASSKDFLQFF. CDR3 bases: TGTGCCAGCAGTAAGGACTTTTTACAGTTCTTC.